This TCR beta chain was documented in a study of CXCR3-negative and CXCR3-positive naive CD8 T cells (dated by TCRdb to between 2018 and 2020). For the wider study: In total, about 135 million TRB reads were obtained, or roughly 1.5 +/- 0.3 million reads per library. TRBV-TRBJ cluster analysis included naive subsets from five or six donors and memory cells from 3 donors. Diversity and physicochemical repertoire analyses were performed on 11 donors pooled from two independent experiments.

Each CD8+ T cell subset was flow-sorted in triplicate, with some 300,000 cells per subset placed directly into RLT lysis buffer. To keep memory contaminants out, a stringent definition of naive CD8+ T cells was applied: CD45RO-CCR7+CD27+CD95-. Standard density gradient centrifugation was used to isolate peripheral blood mononuclear cells from buffy coats. A FACSAria III was used to flow-sort naive CD8+ T cells into CXCR3-negative and CXCR3-positive populations. Total RNA was extracted from sorted cells with an RNeasy Mini Kit. Taken from cysteine to phenylalanine, the CDR3 has 15 residues. A DNA sequence was not provided. The germline V gene (reference sequence) provides CDR1 SEHNR and CDR2 FQNEAQ. This sample was sequenced with a NextSeq 550. The Human TCR Profiling Kit (MiLaboratory) was used to make UMI-labeled 5' RACE TRB cDNA libraries. cDNA synthesis used the entire amount of extracted RNA, and PCR amplification then used the entire amount of cDNA produced. Libraries were prepared in parallel with an identical number of PCR cycles. Under the source paper's analysis protocol: MIGEC and MiXCR extracted about 57,000 +/- 9,900 unique UMI-labeled TRB cDNA molecules per library, requiring at least two reads per UMI. On average, around 40,000 +/- 10,000 functional in-frame TRB CDR3 nucleotide clonotypes lacking stop codons were found per library. After downsampling to 5000 UMI-labeled TRB molecules per sample, diversity metrics such as normalized Shannon-Wiener and Chao1 were calculated in VDJtools. VDJtools computed clonotype-size-weighted physicochemical properties of the central five CDR3 residues: interaction energy, strength, volume and Kidera factor 4. One entry per CDR3 protein sequence results from the TCRdb reprocessing of the reads, with DNA left out. The V and J calls reflect TCRdb's pipeline rather than the authors' work. The sample's table lists a count of some 99,000 distinct CDR3 sequences. In total, the top ten clones hold about 1% of the sample.

The study at large found these results: TRBV-TRBJ usage was similar between naive CXCR3-negative and CXCR3-positive cells from the same donor, while memory cells showed distinct patterns. Surface CD5, linked to self-reactivity in mice, was comparable between naive subsets; TCR interaction strength was therefore also inferred from TRB CDR3 physicochemical properties. TRB CDR3s from CXCR3-positive naive cells showed higher hydrophobicity (lower Kidera factor 4), lower energy, and higher strength and volume indices than CXCR3-negative naive cells. Both naive subsets had comparably high repertoire diversity, while memory CD8+ T cells had much lower repertoire diversity. Freshly isolated PBMCs were used for most assays because CXCR3 expression partially decreased after cryopreservation.

For this clonotype: The specificity of this receptor is unknown.

The rearrangement joined TRBV7-9 to TRBJ1-5; TCRdb gives TRBD1 as the D gene, but with no DNA this cannot be confirmed. The sequence derives from a human donor in good health. Some clones in this sample may be carry-over from other donors' samples. The sequenced material came from naive CXCR3+ CD8+ T cells from blood. The cell subset or site label corresponds to: CD45RO-CCR7+CD27+CD95- naive CD8+ T cells expressing CXCR3 (TNR3+). The CDR3 is CASSLAQGSNQPQHF.